This entry concerns a single T cell receptor (beta chain). Participants were placed into cohorts based on the clinical history they reported. The CDR3 runs 15 residues. Looked up from germline, CDR1 is KGHDR and CDR2 is SFDVKD. The trim removed 3 bases at V and 3 bases at J, leaving 4 bases unmatched. The source of the sample is a study of blood T cell repertoires in COVID-19. Study overall: T cells, B-cell-depleted T cells, or PBMCs provided the cDNA or gDNA that served as material.

Source study methods: By means of reference gene primer amplification, nucleated cell counts were estimated. TCRdb's copy holds only in-frame clones and misses some; the assay was immunoSEQ multiplex PCR. V and J calls plus clone size are reproduced from that table; the DNA served to infer D and trimming. Seen here are 150,000 or so clones, 75% to 90% observed once, and the top ten hold approximately 4.3%. Sequencing used PBMCs or T cells enriched from blood (not recorded which). The TCR originated in a man in his forties or fifties who had recovered from COVID-19. The chain is built from TRBV24-1 and TRBJ2-3; 8 nucleotides align to TRBD1. CDR3 sequence reads: CATSDRTGRTDTQYF. CDR3 DNA: TGTGCCACCAGTGATCGGACAGGGAGAACAGATACGCAGTATTTT.